This T cell receptor beta chain stems from a study of blood T cell repertoires in COVID-19. The wider study: T cells, B-cell-depleted T cells, or PBMCs provided the cDNA or gDNA that served as material.

The method was immunoSEQ multiplex PCR; TCRdb's version includes in-frame clones alone and lacks a portion of them. The sample lists about 480,000 clones; roughly 90% were seen once. The CDR3 contains 16 residues. V dropped 4 bases and J dropped 4; count of bases not matched to a gene: 5. The germline V gene has CDR1 KGHSH and CDR2 LQKENI. Sequenced material: PBMCs or T cells enriched from blood (not recorded which). The clonotype was recovered from a woman in her thirties or forties who had recovered from COVID-19. V is TRBV18 and J is TRBJ2-3, with 13 bases that match TRBD2. The CDR3 here is CASSLGLAGESDTQYF. Written as DNA, the CDR3 is TGTGCCAGCTCACTAGGACTAGCGGGGGAGTCAGATACGCAGTATTTT.